These T cell receptor beta chains were read from a single sample in a study of CD8 T cells in ankylosing spondylitis. TCRdb called the 5' RACE reads again in MiXCR, with one record for every CDR3 protein. Seen here are 100,000 to 150,000 distinct CDR3 sequences, roughly 8.8% observed once, and the top ten hold 2.5% to 3.5%. Specimen: blood, either unsorted or a sorted T cell fraction (not recorded which). All receptors derive from a male donor with ankylosing spondylitis or in good health (not recorded which). Both conserved end residues are part of each CDR3. Each record gives: J gene, V gene, CDR3 protein.

TRBJ2-1,TRBV5-1,CASSSGLAGGLYNEQFF
TRBJ1-6,TRBV20-1,CSARAPDSPLHF
TRBJ2-7,TRBV12-3/TRBV12-4,CASSLTVYEQYF
TRBJ2-7,TRBV7-2,CASSLVWGLTYEQYF
TRBJ1-2,TRBV7-2,CASSSVRGEYGYTF
TRBJ1-1,TRBV19,CASSRQVDTEAFF
TRBJ2-5,TRBV6-1,CASRAQGFPQETQYF
TRBJ2-7,TRBV6-2/TRBV6-3,CASSFQAEQYF
TRBJ2-7,TRBV6-1,CASSPPDGHSYEQYF
TRBJ2-1,TRBV12-3/TRBV12-4,CASSLSAQGYNEQFF
TRBJ2-4,TRBV29-1,CSVGGSAKNIQYF
TRBJ2-7,TRBV20-1,CSAWTGSSYEQYF
TRBJ1-5,TRBV7-2,CASSWALGVYQPQHF
TRBJ2-7,TRBV20-1,CSARTDLGSYEQYF
TRBJ2-2,TRBV5-1,CASSPRLAALTGTGELFF